These 27 T cell receptor beta chains originate from one sample sequenced in a study of cytomegalovirus exposure and HLA in healthy donors. Amplification used 60 Vbeta primers and 13 Jbeta primers. Clones were sequenced by immunoSEQ multiplex PCR, and TCRdb holds only the in-frame ones, with some missing. The sample consists of approximately 220,000 clones, around 83% of them appearing once. Material: PBMCs. The receptors derive from a girl aged 5-17 years in good health and CMV-seronegative.

V and J are TRBV6-5 and TRBJ2-3, with D possibly being TRBD1 (6 bases). The CDR3 is made up of 15 amino acids. Trimming shortened V by 3 bases and J by 3 bases, and 13 bases separated the two germline ends. Germline lookup yields CDR1 MNHEY and CDR2 SVGAGI. Here the CDR3 DNA reads TGTGCCAGCAGTTATTCAGGGGCTCGAACAGATACGCAGTATTTT. Translation gives CASSYSGARTDTQYF.

The rearrangement links TRBV6-6 to TRBJ2-3; D may be TRBD1 (5 bases). The CDR3 is made up of 15 amino acids. The ends were cut back, 9 bases at V and 2 bases at J, with 18 bases in the middle. The V gene's germline CDR1 is MNHNY and CDR2 SVGAGI (reference sequence). This CDR3 is CASSGAPRHTDTQYF. CDR3 nucleotide sequence: TGTGCCAGTTCTGGGGCTCCCCGCCACACAGATACGCAGTATTTT.

This clone showed up just a few times. This chain links TRBV10-3 with TRBJ1-1; 8 nucleotides agree with TRBD1. In germline, CDR1 is ENHRY, CDR2 SYGVKD. J gave up 4 bases and V 3 bases, and 7 bases lay outside the gene matches. This CDR3 contains 15 residues. CDR3 DNA: TGTGCCATCAGTGATTTGCTAACAGGGGGCACTGAAGCTTTCTTT. Protein: CAISDLLTGGTEAFF.

The rearrangement joins TRBV28 to TRBJ1-5; possibly TRBD1 for D (5 bases). Germline V CDR1 and CDR2: MDHEN, SYDVKM. The CDR3 totals 14 residues. V lost 6 bases, J lost 2 bases, and 11 bases lay in between. The CDR3 sequence is CASRLGGGNQPQHF. The CDR3 coding sequence is TGTGCCAGCAGATTGGGGGGTGGCAATCAGCCCCAGCATTTT. Combining the CDR3 with reference TRBV28 and TRBJ1-5 gives the whole variable domain DVKVTQSSRYLVKRTGEKVFLECVQDMDHENMFWYRQDPGLGLRLIYFSYDVKMKEKGDIPEGYSVSREKKERFSLILESASTNQTSMYLCASRLGGGNQPQHFGDGTRLSIL.

This rearrangement joins TRBV28 to TRBJ1-3; the D is unclear. The CDR3 length is 16 residues. Per germline, CDR1 MDHEN and CDR2 SYDVKM. The germline V and J ends were trimmed by 2 bases and 2 bases, with 13 bases remaining between them. The CDR3 loop reads CASSLLESTTGNTIYF. DNA for the CDR3: TGTGCCAGCAGTTTACTCGAATCTACCACTGGAAACACCATATATTTT.

This sequence joins TRBV7-9 and TRBJ2-7; D is unclear. The CDR3 length is 11 residues. Germline values: CDR1 SEHNR, CDR2 FQNEAQ (reference sequence). V lost 7 bases to trimming and J lost 3 bases, with 7 bases between them. The CDR3 loop reads CASTSGYEQYF. The CDR3 bases are TGTGCCAGCACGTCCGGCTACGAGCAGTACTTC.

This chain connects TRBV9 to TRBJ2-3, with TRBD2 matching over 10 bases. Trimming removed 2 bases from V and 6 bases from J; junction bases left unmatched: 9. The CDR3 is made up of 16 amino acids. Germline V lookup: CDR1 SGDLS, CDR2 YYNGEE. CDR3 bases: TGTGCCAGCAGCGTGGCGAGCGGGAGGGCCTGGGATACGCAGTATTTT. Its protein is CASSVASGRAWDTQYF.

This clone occurred a few times. The chain combines TRBV6-1 with TRBJ1-1, with a possible D match to TRBD1 (6 bases). This CDR3 spans 12 amino acids. Per the germline V gene, CDR1 is MNHNS and CDR2 is SASEGT. V gave up 2 bases and J gave up 9 bases, with 10 bases separating them. The DNA for the CDR3 is TGTGCCAGCAGTGAATCAGGGGATAAAGCTTTCTTT. Amino acid sequence: CASSESGDKAFF.

The chain uses TRBV18 and TRBJ1-1; the match to TRBD1 covers 10 bases. V shed 3 bases and J 0 bases; nucleotides not matched to a gene: 7. Germline lookup yields CDR1 KGHSH and CDR2 LQKENI. The CDR3 totals 17 residues. The CDR3, as DNA: TGTGCCAGCTCACCCCGGACAGGGGGTCACATGAACACTGAAGCTTTCTTT. Protein sequence: CASSPRTGGHMNTEAFF. The full variable domain, its missing parts supplied by reference TRBV18 and TRBJ1-1, is NAGVMQNPRHLVRRRGQEARLRCSPMKGHSHVYWYRQLPEEGLKFMVYLQKENIIDESGMPKERFSAEFPKEGPSILRIQQVVRGDSAAYFCASSPRTGGHMNTEAFFGQGTRLTVV.

This clone was seen a single time. The V call is TRBV28, the J call TRBJ1-6; D unclear. V was clipped by 5 bases and J by 10 bases, with 18 bases between them. This CDR3 region has 15 residues. Germline CDR1 MDHEN, CDR2 SYDVKM. CDR3 sequence: CASSRNPGGESPLHF. The CDR3 DNA sequence: TGTGCCAGCAGTCGTAATCCGGGCGGGGAATCACCCCTCCACTTT.

The chain recombines TRBV6-6 with TRBJ2-5; 11 bases match TRBD1. The V gene's germline CDR1 is MNHNY and CDR2 SVGAGI (reference sequence). Losses at the gene ends were 6 bases for V and 1 base for J; bases not matched to a gene: 1. The CDR3 covers 14 residues. The CDR3 loop is CASRGTGGQETQYF. The CDR3 DNA reads TGTGCCAGCAGAGGGACAGGGGGCCAAGAGACCCAGTACTTC.

The rearrangement uses TRBV23-1 and TRBJ2-1; 10 bases match TRBD1. TRBV23-1 is noted as an ORF with a role that remains uncertain. Trimming cost V 3 bases and J 0 bases; bases outside gene matches: 14. The CDR3 contains 20 residues. The CDR3 loop reads CASSQATGGGSPSSYNEQFF. The CDR3 DNA reads TGCGCCAGCAGTCAGGCGACAGGGGGCGGGTCACCTAGCTCCTACAATGAGCAGTTCTTC.

This clone was seen once. This chain links TRBV5-1 with TRBJ2-3; 7 nucleotides align to TRBD2. Trimming removed 2 bases from V and 6 bases from J; junction bases left unmatched: 6. Germline V gene data show CDR1 as SGHRS and CDR2 as YFSETQ. The CDR3 totals 14 residues. The CDR3 loop is CASSFSGLMDTQYF. The CDR3 DNA follows: TGCGCCAGCAGCTTTAGCGGGCTGATGGATACGCAGTATTTT.

This rearrangement joins TRBV18 to TRBJ2-7; tentative D call: TRBD1 (5 bases). CDR1 and CDR2 from the germline V gene are KGHSH and LQKENI. The CDR3 contains 15 residues. The ends were cut back, 0 bases at V and 2 bases at J, with 11 bases in the middle. The CDR3 is CASSPPGKGAYEQYF. The DNA of the CDR3 is TGTGCCAGCTCACCACCGGGTAAAGGGGCCTACGAGCAGTACTTC.

The chain has TRBV11-2 and TRBJ1-5; D uncertain. V was cut by 1 base and J by 4 bases, with 8 bases left in between. Germline V lookup: CDR1 SGHAT, CDR2 FQNNGV. The CDR3 totals 14 residues. CDR3 bases: TGTGCCAGCAGCTTAGTCGGGTTGAATCAGCCCCAGCATTTT. Its translation: CASSLVGLNQPQHF.

The rearrangement links TRBV30 to TRBJ2-7; D is possibly TRBD2 (6 bases). Germline CDR1 is GTSNPN and CDR2 is SVGIG (reference sequence). The CDR3 extends over 9 amino acids. CDR3 sequence: CAGGYEQYF. DNA for the CDR3: TGTGCTGGGGGGTACGAGCAGTACTTC.

The J gene is TRBJ2-1, the V gene TRBV6-4, with 15 bases that match TRBD2. V shed 4 bases and J 7 bases; nucleotides not matched to a gene: 2. The CDR3 has 15 residues. Germline V gene sequence: CDR1 MRHNA, CDR2 SNTAGT. The CDR3 coding sequence is TGTGCCAGCAGTGCCGGGACTAGCGGGAGGAATGAGCAGTTCTTC. As protein: CASSAGTSGRNEQFF.

Note on this clone: Germline and junction disagree at one end, which may indicate a read error. The V gene is TRBV7-9, the J gene TRBJ2-7; a weak D match, TRBD1 (6 bases). In germline, CDR1 is SEHNR, CDR2 FQNEAQ (reference sequence). The CDR3 is 16 amino acids. The CDR3 bases are TGTTCCAGCAGCTTAGACGACAGGCCGATATTTGACGAGCAGTACTTC. Its protein is CSSSLDDRPIFDEQYF.

The chain has TRBV9 and TRBJ2-2, with D uncertain. Germline CDR1 and CDR2: SGDLS and YYNGEE. V gave up 3 bases and J gave up 6 bases, with 12 bases separating them. The CDR3 spans 14 residues. In nucleotides, the CDR3 is TGTGCCAGCAGCGCTAACTATGGCGCCGGGGAGCTGTTTTTT. This translates into CASSANYGAGELFF.

This rearrangement joins TRBV11-2 to TRBJ1-4; 9 nucleotides agree with TRBD1. The V gene's germline CDR1 is SGHAT and CDR2 FQNNGV. Trimming removed 5 bases from V and 8 bases from J; junction bases left unmatched: 9. The CDR3 is 15 amino acids. Here the CDR3 reads CASSHGDRVKEKLFF. The DNA of the CDR3 is TGTGCCAGCAGCCACGGGGACAGGGTAAAAGAAAAACTGTTTTTT.

The V call is TRBV28, the J call TRBJ2-3; 7 positions match TRBD2. Germline lookup yields CDR1 MDHEN and CDR2 SYDVKM. The V segment lost 4 bases and the J segment 3 bases; nucleotides outside the gene matches: 13. The CDR3 loop spans 17 amino acids. The CDR3, as DNA: TGTGCCAGCAGTTCCAGCCCTAGCGGAGGCTATACAGATACGCAGTATTTT. It specifies CASSSSPSGGYTDTQYF.

The J gene is TRBJ2-7, the V gene TRBV11-2, with 8 bases identical to TRBD2. Germline V gene lookup returns CDR1 SGHAT and CDR2 FQNNGV. The ends lost 2 bases at V and 2 bases at J; junction bases unmatched: 2. CDR3 length: 14 residues. The CDR3 loop is CASSLSGGAYEQYF. CDR3 sequence (DNA): TGTGCCAGCAGCTTAAGCGGGGGTGCCTACGAGCAGTACTTC.

The rearrangement links TRBV5-1 to TRBJ1-1; the D gene is possibly TRBD1 (6 bases). The CDR3 length is 16 residues. V gave up 3 bases and J gave up 1 base, with 16 bases separating them. The germline CDR1 and CDR2 sequences are SGHRS and YFSETQ. CDR3 amino acids: CASSSRQDGWNTEAFF. CDR3 bases: TGCGCCAGCAGCTCCCGACAGGACGGATGGAACACTGAAGCTTTCTTT.

CDR3 coding DNA: TGTGCCAGCAGCTTGCCAAGGGGCGGTAGGGACAATGAGCAGTTCTTC. Translated: CASSLPRGGRDNEQFF. This chain links TRBV5-4 with TRBJ2-1; maybe TRBD1 (5 bases). The CDR3 totals 16 residues. From germline, CDR1 is SGHNT and CDR2 YYREEE (reference sequence). The germline V and J ends were trimmed by 1 base and 5 bases, with 16 bases remaining between them.

V gene TRBV12-5 combines with J gene TRBJ2-5, with TRBD2 as a possible D gene (6 bases). Germline CDR1 is LGHNT and CDR2 is FRNRAP. Trimming left V 10 bases short and J 1 base short, with 16 bases between. This CDR3 contains 14 residues. CDR3 in amino acids: CANPGGAFQETQYF. DNA of the CDR3: TGTGCTAATCCCGGAGGGGCCTTCCAAGAGACCCAGTACTTC.

This chain uses TRBV7-9 with TRBJ1-1; D gene ambiguous. V was shortened by 2 bases and J by 1 base, with 5 bases between the two germline ends. The CDR3 totals 13 residues. Germline CDR1 is SEHNR and CDR2 is FQNEAQ (reference sequence). The CDR3 reads CASSLNRNTEAFF. CDR3 coding DNA: TGTGCCAGCAGCTTAAACAGGAACACTGAAGCTTTCTTT.

This chain joins TRBV5-4 and TRBJ2-2; 13 nucleotides line up with TRBD2. V lost 3 bases and J lost 4; bases outside the gene matches: 3. The germline gives CDR1 SGHNT, CDR2 YYREEE (reference sequence). This CDR3 spans 16 amino acids. CDR3 nucleotide sequence: TGTGCCAGCAGCTATAGACTAGCGGGAGGCACCGGGGAGCTGTTTTTT. Protein product: CASSYRLAGGTGELFF. The complete variable domain, with remaining parts taken from reference TRBV5-4 and TRBJ2-2, reads ETGVTQSPTHLIKTRGQQVTLRCSSQSGHNTVSWYQQALGQGPQFIFQYYREEENGRGNFPPRFSGLQFPNYSSELNVNALELDDSALYLCASSYRLAGGTGELFFGEGSRLTVL.